The 14 T cell receptor beta chains given below trace back to one sample, sequenced in a study of CD8 T cells in ankylosing spondylitis. Findings and limits, study-wide: There was a TCR beta motif, made of several highly homologous variants, that appeared characteristic of ankylosing spondylitis blood.

Using its own MiXCR run on the 5' RACE reads, TCRdb lists one record per CDR3 protein. The sample holds more than 600,000 distinct CDR3 sequences, roughly 20% seen once. Their cognate antigens are unknown. The sequenced sample was blood, either unsorted or a sorted T cell fraction (not recorded which). Receptors were obtained from a male donor with ankylosing spondylitis.

This clonotype has more than one count but fewer than ten. The chain employs TRBV27 and TRBJ1-2; 8 nucleotides agree with TRBD1. The CDR3 covers 13 residues. Trimming at V came to 4 bases and at J to 6 bases, leaving 4 bases not matched to a gene. Germline lookup yields CDR1 MNHEY and CDR2 SMNVEV (reference sequence). The CDR3 DNA follows: TGTGCCAGCAGTTGGACAGGGTCCGATGGCTACACCTTC. Translating it yields CASSWTGSDGYTF.

This clonotype was observed many times. The CDR3 region is CASSPDRGGQPQHF. In DNA, the CDR3 is TGCGCCAGCAGCCCGGACAGGGGCGGTCAGCCCCAGCATTTT. This sequence joins TRBV5-1 and TRBJ1-5; TRBD1 matches at 9 bases. V lost 4 bases, J lost 6 bases, and 5 bases stayed unmatched. The CDR3 length is 14 residues. Germline CDR1 SGHRS, CDR2 YFSETQ.

The gene calls are TRBV5-1 and TRBJ2-1; 8 bases align to TRBD2. The CDR3 runs to 16 residues. Losses at the gene ends were 5 bases for V and 0 bases for J; bases not matched to a gene: 7. Germline lookup yields CDR1 SGHRS and CDR2 YFSETQ. The CDR3 DNA sequence: TGCGCCAGCAGGAAGATAGCGGGAAGCTCCTACAATGAGCAGTTCTTC. Protein product: CASRKIAGSSYNEQFF.

This clonotype was detected a few times. DNA of the CDR3: TGTGCCAGCAGCTCGGCCGGGGCAGATCAGCCCCAGCATTTT. Amino acid sequence: CASSSAGADQPQHF. V and J are TRBV7-2 and TRBJ1-5; weak D call: TRBD1 (5 bases). The CDR3 loop spans 14 amino acids. Trimming removed 4 bases from V and 5 bases from J, with 12 bases in between. Per germline, CDR1 SGHTA and CDR2 FQGNSA.

This clonotype came up a few times. The CDR3 DNA reads as TGTGCCAGCAGTTTGAAGGTCAATCAGCCCCAGCATTTT. It encodes CASSLKVNQPQHF. The chain recombines TRBV27 with TRBJ1-5; D is ambiguous. CDR1 and CDR2 from the germline V gene are MNHEY and SMNVEV (reference sequence). This CDR3 spans 13 amino acids. Trimming took off 3 bases at V and 3 bases at J, with 6 bases between the two ends.

This clonotype was observed at least ten times. The chain links TRBV4-1 to TRBJ2-1; D remains ambiguous. CDR1 and CDR2 from the germline V gene are MGHRA and YSYEKL. The CDR3 runs 16 residues. The germline V and J ends were trimmed by 4 bases and 6 bases, with 19 bases remaining between them. The CDR3 DNA reads as TGCGCCAGCAGCCCGTCGACTCCGCCCTTCGGCAATGAGCAGTTCTTC. Translating it yields CASSPSTPPFGNEQFF.

This clonotype was recorded a few times. The chain recombines TRBV28 with TRBJ2-1, with D hard to call. The germline gives CDR1 MDHEN, CDR2 SYDVKM. CDR3 size: 13 residues. V lost 6 bases, J lost 4 bases, and 10 bases lay in between. The CDR3 reads CASSFIMYNEQFF. The CDR3 DNA follows: TGTGCCAGCAGCTTCATTATGTACAATGAGCAGTTCTTC.

The CDR3, as DNA: TGTGCCAGCAAAGTGTGGGGTAGCTCCTACAATGAGCAGTTCTTC. As protein: CASKVWGSSYNEQFF. The V and J genes are TRBV6-1 and TRBJ2-1; D gene unclear. Germline CDR1 and CDR2: MNHNS and SASEGT. The CDR3 has 15 residues. Deletions cut 7 bases from V and 0 bases from J, with 13 bases between.

The CDR3 region has the DNA TGTGCCAGCAGAACCGGGACAGGGGCCTTTAGTGAGCAGTTCTTC. Its translation is CASRTGTGAFSEQFF. This rearrangement joins TRBV28 to TRBJ2-1; 10 bases are shared with TRBD1. CDR1 MDHEN and CDR2 SYDVKM come from the germline V gene. The CDR3 is made up of 15 amino acids. Unmatched junction bases numbered 11, after V lost 6 bases and J lost 9 bases.

This clonotype was recorded a few times. The gene calls are TRBV27 and TRBJ2-7; a weak D match, TRBD1 (6 bases). Germline assignment: CDR1 MNHEY and CDR2 SMNVEV (reference sequence). This CDR3 has 14 amino acids. The V and J ends lost 5 bases and 3 bases respectively, with 14 bases between them. The CDR3 reads CASSPQGHFYEQYF. As DNA, the CDR3 is TGTGCCAGCAGTCCCCAGGGACATTTCTACGAGCAGTACTTC.

This clonotype showed up just a few times. This CDR3 is CSGGGSRAFF. The CDR3 DNA reads as TGCAGCGGAGGTGGTAGTCGAGCTTTCTTT. The rearrangement joins TRBV29-1 to TRBJ1-1; no firm D call. Germline V lookup: CDR1 SQVTM, CDR2 ANQGSEA. CDR3 length: 10 amino acids. Trimming removed 7 bases at V and 10 bases at J, with 13 bases between.

This clonotype has only a few counts. The chain has TRBV29-1 and TRBJ2-2; D gene uncertain. In germline, CDR1 is SQVTM, CDR2 ANQGSEA. Trimming shortened V by 4 bases and J by 0 bases, and 9 bases separated the two germline ends. The CDR3 spans 14 residues. CDR3 sequence: CSVVEFANTGELFF. CDR3 nucleotide sequence: TGCAGCGTTGTAGAATTCGCGAACACCGGGGAGCTGTTTTTT.

This clonotype was detected only a few times. This chain links TRBV7-9 with TRBJ2-1, with TRBD2 matching over 7 bases. The CDR3 contains 14 residues. Looked up from germline, CDR1 is SEHNR and CDR2 is FQNEAQ (reference sequence). After removal of 4 bases from V and 8 bases from J, the junction contained 8 bases not matched to a gene. CDR3: CASSSGLKLDEQFF. CDR3 DNA: TGTGCCAGCAGCTCGGGACTAAAGCTGGATGAGCAGTTCTTC.

This clonotype was counted many times. The chain links TRBV20-1 to TRBJ2-1; 10 nucleotides match TRBD1. In germline, CDR1 is DFQATT, CDR2 SNEGSKA (reference sequence). V shed 0 bases, J shed 5 bases, and the junction held 4 bases outside the gene matches. The CDR3 runs 15 residues. The chain's CDR3 is CSARDPGQGNNEQFF. Written as DNA, the CDR3 is TGCAGTGCTAGAGACCCGGGACAGGGGAACAATGAGCAGTTCTTC.